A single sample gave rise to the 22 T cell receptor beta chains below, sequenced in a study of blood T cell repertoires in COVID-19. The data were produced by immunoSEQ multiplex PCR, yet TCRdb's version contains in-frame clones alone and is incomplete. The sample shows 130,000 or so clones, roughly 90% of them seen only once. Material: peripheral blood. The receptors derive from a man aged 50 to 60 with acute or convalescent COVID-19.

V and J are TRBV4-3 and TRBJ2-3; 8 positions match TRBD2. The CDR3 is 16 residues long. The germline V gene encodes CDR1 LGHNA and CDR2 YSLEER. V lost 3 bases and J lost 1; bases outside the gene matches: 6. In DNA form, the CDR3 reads TGCGCCAGCAGCCAGAGTAGCGGGGCCGGCACAGATACGCAGTATTTT. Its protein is CASSQSSGAGTDTQYF.

In nucleotides, the CDR3 is TGTGCCAGCAGCAGGACACTGAACACTGAAGCTTTCTTT. Amino acid sequence: CASSRTLNTEAFF. This chain joins TRBV6-5 and TRBJ1-1; perhaps TRBD1 as D (5 bases). The length of the CDR3 is 13 residues. Per germline, CDR1 MNHEY and CDR2 SVGAGI. The V end was cut by 6 bases, the J end by 0 bases, with 8 bases between.

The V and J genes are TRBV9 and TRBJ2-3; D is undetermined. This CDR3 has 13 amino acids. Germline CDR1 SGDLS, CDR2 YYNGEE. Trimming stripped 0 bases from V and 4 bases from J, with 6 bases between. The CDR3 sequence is CASSVVEADTQYF. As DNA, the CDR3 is TGTGCCAGCAGCGTAGTTGAGGCAGATACGCAGTATTTT.

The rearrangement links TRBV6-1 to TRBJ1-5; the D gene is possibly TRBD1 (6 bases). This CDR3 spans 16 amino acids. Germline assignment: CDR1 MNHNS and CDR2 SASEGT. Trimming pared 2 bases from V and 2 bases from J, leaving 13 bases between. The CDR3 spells CASSENPRGRNQPQHF. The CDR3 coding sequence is TGTGCCAGCAGTGAAAACCCCAGGGGACGCAATCAGCCCCAGCATTTT.

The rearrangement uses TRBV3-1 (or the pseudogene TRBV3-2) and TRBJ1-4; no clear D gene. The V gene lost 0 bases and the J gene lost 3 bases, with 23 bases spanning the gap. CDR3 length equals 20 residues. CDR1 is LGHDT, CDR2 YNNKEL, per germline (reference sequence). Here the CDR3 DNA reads TGTGCCAGCAGCCAAGATCGAGAGACATGGCCATCCCCGGCTAATGAAAAACTGTTTTTT. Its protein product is CASSQDRETWPSPANEKLFF.

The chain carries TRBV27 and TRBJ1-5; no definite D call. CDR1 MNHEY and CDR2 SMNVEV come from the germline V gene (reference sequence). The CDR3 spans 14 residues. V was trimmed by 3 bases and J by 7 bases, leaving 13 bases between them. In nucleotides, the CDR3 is TGTGCCAGCAGTTTTCTCGGGGAATGGCAGCCCCAGCATTTT. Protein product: CASSFLGEWQPQHF.

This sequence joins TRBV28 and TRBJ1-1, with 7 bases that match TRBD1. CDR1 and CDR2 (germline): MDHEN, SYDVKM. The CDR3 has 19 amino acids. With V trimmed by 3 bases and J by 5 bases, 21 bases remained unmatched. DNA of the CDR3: TGTGCCAGCAGTTTGAGAAGTGGAAGACAGGGTGGTGAGGGGACTGAAGCTTTCTTT. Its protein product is CASSLRSGRQGGEGTEAFF. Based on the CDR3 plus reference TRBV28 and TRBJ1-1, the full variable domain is DVKVTQSSRYLVKRTGEKVFLECVQDMDHENMFWYRQDPGLGLRLIYFSYDVKMKEKGDIPEGYSVSREKKERFSLILESASTNQTSMYLCASSLRSGRQGGEGTEAFFGQGTRLTVV.

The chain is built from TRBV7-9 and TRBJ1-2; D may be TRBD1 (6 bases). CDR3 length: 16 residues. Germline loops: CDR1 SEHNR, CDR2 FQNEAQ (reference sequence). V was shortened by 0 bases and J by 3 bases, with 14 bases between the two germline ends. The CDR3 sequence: CASSLAGYEGDYGYTF. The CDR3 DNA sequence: TGTGCCAGCAGCTTAGCGGGTTACGAGGGGGACTATGGCTACACCTTC.

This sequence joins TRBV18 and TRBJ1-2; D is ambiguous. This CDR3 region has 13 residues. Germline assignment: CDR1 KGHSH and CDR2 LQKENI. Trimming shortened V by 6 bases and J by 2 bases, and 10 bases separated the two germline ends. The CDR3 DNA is TGTGCCAGCTCCCCCGGGATGAACTATGGCTACACCTTC. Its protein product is CASSPGMNYGYTF.

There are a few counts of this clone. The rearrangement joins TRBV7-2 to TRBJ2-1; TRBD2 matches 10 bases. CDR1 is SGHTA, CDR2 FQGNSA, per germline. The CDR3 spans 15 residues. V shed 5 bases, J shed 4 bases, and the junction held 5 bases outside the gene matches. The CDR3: CASSLTSGTYNEQFF. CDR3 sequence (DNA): TGTGCCAGCAGCCTTACTAGCGGGACGTACAATGAGCAGTTCTTC. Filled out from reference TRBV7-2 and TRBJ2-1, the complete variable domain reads GAGVSQSPSNKVTEKGKDVELRCDPISGHTALYWYRQSLGQGLEFLIYFQGNSAPDKSGLPSDRFSAERTGGSVSTLTIQRTQQEDSAVYLCASSLTSGTYNEQFFGPGTRLTVL.

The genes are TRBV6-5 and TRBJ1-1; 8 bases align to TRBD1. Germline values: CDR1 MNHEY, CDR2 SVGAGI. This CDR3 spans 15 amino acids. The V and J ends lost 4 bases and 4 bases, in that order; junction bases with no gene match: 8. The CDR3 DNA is TGTGCCAGCAGTTCAGTCAGACAGGGGAGCACTGAAGCTTTCTTT. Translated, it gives CASSSVRQGSTEAFF.

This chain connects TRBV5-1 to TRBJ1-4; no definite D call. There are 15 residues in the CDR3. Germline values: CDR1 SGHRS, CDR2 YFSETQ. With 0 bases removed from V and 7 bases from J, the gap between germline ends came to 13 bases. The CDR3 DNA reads TGCGCCAGCAGCTTGGGCGGGGTCTCGGGTGAAAAACTGTTTTTT. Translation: CASSLGGVSGEKLFF.

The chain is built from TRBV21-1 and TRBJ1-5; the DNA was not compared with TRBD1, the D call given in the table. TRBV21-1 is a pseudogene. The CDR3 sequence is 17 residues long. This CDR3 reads CASSKSGRTVSNQPQHF. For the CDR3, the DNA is TGTGCCAGCAGCAAATCGGGAAGGACAGTTAGCAATCAGCCCCAGCATTTT.

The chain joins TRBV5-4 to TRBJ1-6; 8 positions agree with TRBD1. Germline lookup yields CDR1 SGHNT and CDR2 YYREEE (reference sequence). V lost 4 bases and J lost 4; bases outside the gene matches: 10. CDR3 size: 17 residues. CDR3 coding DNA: TGTGCCAGCAGCGTTGGACAGGGAGTGAGATATAATTCACCCCTCCACTTT. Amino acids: CASSVGQGVRYNSPLHF.

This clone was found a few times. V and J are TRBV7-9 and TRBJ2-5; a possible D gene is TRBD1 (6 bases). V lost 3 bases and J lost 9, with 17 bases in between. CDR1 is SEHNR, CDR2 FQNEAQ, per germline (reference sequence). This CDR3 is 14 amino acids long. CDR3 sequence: CASSFRQYEGAQYF. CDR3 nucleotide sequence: TGTGCCAGCAGCTTTAGACAGTACGAGGGGGCCCAGTACTTC.

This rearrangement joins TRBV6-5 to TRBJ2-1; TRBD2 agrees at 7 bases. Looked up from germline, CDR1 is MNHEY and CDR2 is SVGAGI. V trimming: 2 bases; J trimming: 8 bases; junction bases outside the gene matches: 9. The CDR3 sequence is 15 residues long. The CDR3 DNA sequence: TGTGCCAGCAGTTACGGCGGGAGTTTGCTCGATGAGCAGTTCTTC. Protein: CASSYGGSLLDEQFF.

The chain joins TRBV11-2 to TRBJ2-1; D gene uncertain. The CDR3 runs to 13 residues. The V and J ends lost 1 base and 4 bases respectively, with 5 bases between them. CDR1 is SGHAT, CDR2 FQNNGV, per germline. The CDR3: CASSLAGYNEQFF. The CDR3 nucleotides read TGTGCCAGCAGCTTAGCGGGTTACAATGAGCAGTTCTTC.

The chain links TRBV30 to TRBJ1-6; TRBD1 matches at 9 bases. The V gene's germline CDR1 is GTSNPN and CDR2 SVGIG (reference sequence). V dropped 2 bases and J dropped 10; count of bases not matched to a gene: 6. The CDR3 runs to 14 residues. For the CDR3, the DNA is TGTGCCTGGAGTAGGGGACAGGGACAATCACCCCTCCACTTT. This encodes CAWSRGQGQSPLHF. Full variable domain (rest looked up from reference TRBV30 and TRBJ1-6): SQTIHQWPATLVQPVGSPLSLECTVEGTSNPNLYWYRQAAGRGLQLLFYSVGIGQISSEVPQNLSASRPQDRQFILSSKKLLLSDSGFYLCAWSRGQGQSPLHFGNGTRLTVT.

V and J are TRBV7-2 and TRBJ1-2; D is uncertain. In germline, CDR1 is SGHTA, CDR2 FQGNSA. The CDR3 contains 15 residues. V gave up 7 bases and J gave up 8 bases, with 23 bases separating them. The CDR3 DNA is TGTGCCAGCAATAACCCTCGCGGCGGAAGTCCGGGCTACACCTTC. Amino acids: CASNNPRGGSPGYTF.

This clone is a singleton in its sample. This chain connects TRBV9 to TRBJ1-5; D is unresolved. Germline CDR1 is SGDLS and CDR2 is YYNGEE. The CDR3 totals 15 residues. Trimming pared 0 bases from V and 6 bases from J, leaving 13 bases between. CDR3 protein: CASSVAGPYGQPQHF. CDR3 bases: TGTGCCAGCAGCGTAGCTGGGCCGTACGGTCAGCCCCAGCATTTT.

CDR3 region: CASSLWTGEAFF. CDR3 nucleotides: TGTGCCAGCAGTTTGTGGACAGGTGAAGCTTTCTTT. The chain employs TRBV12-3 or TRBV12-4 and TRBJ1-1, with 7 bases identical to TRBD1. V lost 3 bases and J lost 7; bases outside the gene matches: 2. This CDR3 is built from 12 residues.

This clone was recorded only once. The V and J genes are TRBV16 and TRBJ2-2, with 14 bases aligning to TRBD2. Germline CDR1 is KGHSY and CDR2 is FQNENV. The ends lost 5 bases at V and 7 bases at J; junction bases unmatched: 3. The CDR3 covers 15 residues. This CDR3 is CASSGTSGRGGELFF. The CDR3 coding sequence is TGTGCCAGCAGCGGGACTAGCGGGAGAGGCGGGGAGCTGTTTTTT.